This T cell receptor beta chain stems from a study of radiotherapy plus CTLA-4 blockade in lung cancer. Study-level information: With roughly 28% of patients having disease control, objective responses were seen in roughly 19%. Notes on the study in general: In blood, early T cell clone dynamics reportedly predicted response best, together with interferon-beta.

For this clone: Its antigen remains unknown.

Produced via immunoSEQ multiplex PCR; TCRdb's table is partial and in-frame only. The table shows around 44,000 clones, with approximately 86% occurring only once. The CDR3 runs to 13 residues. Looked up from germline, CDR1 is LGHNT and CDR2 is FRNRAP. The germline V and J ends were trimmed by 2 bases and 7 bases, with 11 bases remaining between them. Alongside CTLA-4 blockade with ipilimumab, patients with chemo-refractory metastatic non-small-cell lung cancer received focal radiation. The sequencing here drew on peripheral blood, taken from a patient treated with radiotherapy plus ipilimumab. This sequence originates from a human donor with non-small cell lung cancer that progressed on radiotherapy plus ipilimumab. Some clones in this sample may be carry-over from other donors' samples. V is TRBV12-5 and J is TRBJ1-2, with D maybe TRBD1 (6 bases). The CDR3 here is CASGLIGGSGYTF. The CDR3 DNA sequence: TGTGCTAGTGGTTTGATAGGGGGTAGTGGCTACACCTTC.